The clone carrying this T cell receptor (beta chain) has a handful of counts. This specimen comes from a study of blood T cell repertoires in COVID-19. TCRdb's copy holds only in-frame clones and misses some; the assay was immunoSEQ multiplex PCR. The top ten hold approximately 2.6% of the sample, which has under 250,000 clones, over 80% seen once. The CDR3 has 13 residues. The V end lost 4 bases, the J end lost 4 bases, and 10 bases lay between the germline ends. The sample taken for sequencing was peripheral blood. This chain connects TRBV12-3 or TRBV12-4 to TRBJ1-2; D is perhaps TRBD1 (6 bases). This TCR came from a woman between 65 and 79 years old with active or convalescent COVID-19. This CDR3 is CASSSGVTYGYTF. CDR3 DNA sequence: TGTGCCAGCAGTTCAGGGGTTACCTATGGCTACACCTTC.